Below, 21 T cell receptor beta chains from the same sample are listed, as sequenced in a study of blood T cell repertoires in COVID-19. Sequencing was performed with immunoSEQ multiplex PCR; in TCRdb, only in-frame clones are kept and a portion is missing. Of around 400,000 clones detected, more than 70% appear once; the ten largest clones hold roughly 1.2%. The sequenced sample consisted of peripheral blood. The receptor set was obtained from a man aged 35 to 55 with acute or convalescent COVID-19.

The count of this clone is one. The J gene is TRBJ2-4, the V gene TRBV5-5; TRBD2 is a possible D gene (5 bases). Trimming left V 2 bases short and J 1 base short, with 13 bases between. Germline values: CDR1 SGHKS, CDR2 YYEKEE (reference sequence). This CDR3 spans 16 amino acids. CDR3 coding DNA: TGTGCCAGCAGCTTAGGAGGTAATAGGGCCAAAAACATTCAGTACTTC. It specifies CASSLGGNRAKNIQYF.

The rearrangement joins TRBV5-1 to TRBJ1-1; tentatively, D is TRBD1 (5 bases). The V end was cut by 3 bases, the J end by 5 bases, with 14 bases between. Germline values: CDR1 SGHRS, CDR2 YFSETQ. The CDR3 extends over 14 amino acids. The CDR3 bases are TGCGCCAGCAGCTCTTTTCCGGGGGGTACTGAAGCTTTCTTT. Encoded protein: CASSSFPGGTEAFF.

The V and J genes are TRBV5-4 and TRBJ2-3; 7 bases map to TRBD1. Trimming removed 2 bases from V and 2 bases from J; junction bases left unmatched: 5. The CDR3 spans 15 residues. CDR1 is SGHNT and CDR2 is YYREEE in the germline V gene (reference sequence). The CDR3 DNA reads TGTGCCAGCAGCTTAGGGACAGCGGTCACAGATACGCAGTATTTT. Residues: CASSLGTAVTDTQYF.

This chain links TRBV4-1 with TRBJ2-4, with D possibly TRBD1 on 5 matching bases. The CDR3 is 13 residues long. V was shortened by 3 bases and J by 8 bases, with 11 bases between the two germline ends. Germline values: CDR1 MGHRA, CDR2 YSYEKL. The chain's CDR3 is CASSQVGVDIQYF. As DNA, the CDR3 is TGCGCCAGCAGCCAGGTAGGGGTGGACATTCAGTACTTC.

The chain uses TRBV13 and TRBJ1-3, with D uncertain. Germline CDR1 PRHDT, CDR2 FYEKMQ (reference sequence). The CDR3 runs to 14 residues. The V gene lost 3 bases and the J gene lost 3 bases, with 9 bases spanning the gap. For the CDR3, the DNA is TGTGCCAGCAGCTTTCGTTTTAGTGGAAACACCATATATTTT. It translates to CASSFRFSGNTIYF. Drawing the rest from reference TRBV13 and TRBJ1-3, the complete variable domain is AAGVIQSPRHLIKEKRETATLKCYPIPRHDTVYWYQQGPGQDPQFLISFYEKMQSDKGSIPDRFSAQQFSDYHSELNMSSLELGDSALYFCASSFRFSGNTIYFGEGSWLTVV.

This clone was picked up a small number of times. V usage is TRBV7-9 and J usage is TRBJ1-2, with D possibly TRBD1 on 5 matching bases. The CDR3 is 13 amino acids. With 3 bases removed from V and 3 bases from J, the gap between germline ends came to 8 bases. The germline gives CDR1 SEHNR, CDR2 FQNEAQ (reference sequence). CDR3 loop: CASSFPRDYGYTF. Here the CDR3 DNA reads TGTGCCAGCAGCTTTCCCAGGGACTATGGCTACACCTTC. The full variable domain, in which reference TRBV7-9 and TRBJ1-2 provide the parts outside the CDR3, is DTGVSQNPRHKITKRGQNVTFRCDPISEHNRLYWYRQTLGQGPEFLTYFQNEAQLEKSRLLSDRFSAERPKGSFSTLEIQRTEQGDSAMYLCASSFPRDYGYTFGSGTRLTVV.

This chain uses TRBV7-9 with TRBJ2-1, with TRBD1 matching over 8 bases. Unmatched junction bases numbered 6, after V lost 4 bases and J lost 7 bases. Per the germline V gene, CDR1 is SEHNR and CDR2 is FQNEAQ (reference sequence). The CDR3 is 14 amino acids. In DNA, the CDR3 is TGTGCCAGCAGCTCCCGGCAGGGGGCGAATGAGCAGTTCTTC. Translation: CASSSRQGANEQFF.

CDR3 bases: TGCACAGACAGGGCAGATACGCAGTATTTT. This codes for CTDRADTQYF. This rearrangement joins TRBV29-1 to TRBJ2-3; 7 nucleotides align to TRBD1. The CDR3 spans 10 residues. Germline-derived CDR1 and CDR2 are SQVTM and ANQGSEA.

The J gene is TRBJ2-5, the V gene TRBV5-4; D may be TRBD1 (5 bases). V lost 0 bases, J lost 1 base, and 10 bases lay in between. CDR3 length: 15 amino acids. Looked up from germline, CDR1 is SGHNT and CDR2 is YYREEE (reference sequence). The CDR3 nucleotides read TGTGCCAGCAGCTTGGCCAGACAGCTCCAAGAGACCCAGTACTTC. Its translation is CASSLARQLQETQYF. Looking up the rest from reference TRBV5-4 and TRBJ2-5 gives the full variable domain: ETGVTQSPTHLIKTRGQQVTLRCSSQSGHNTVSWYQQALGQGPQFIFQYYREEENGRGNFPPRFSGLQFPNYSSELNVNALELDDSALYLCASSLARQLQETQYFGPGTRLLVL.

The chain joins TRBV29-1 to TRBJ2-2; the match to TRBD1 covers 12 bases. V lost 7 bases and J lost 7; bases outside the gene matches: 7. The length of the CDR3 is 14 residues. Germline loops: CDR1 SQVTM, CDR2 ANQGSEA. The CDR3 DNA follows: TGCAGCGCCGGGACAGGGGGCGCCGACGGGGAGCTGTTTTTT. This codes for CSAGTGGADGELFF.

The chain joins TRBV19 to TRBJ2-7, with 7 bases fitting TRBD1. V trimming: 4 bases; J trimming: 2 bases; junction bases outside the gene matches: 8. This CDR3 is 15 amino acids long. CDR1 and CDR2 (germline): LNHDA, SQIVND (reference sequence). CDR3 in DNA: TGTGCCAGTAGTAACGGGACAGATGGGGCCTACGAGCAGTACTTC. This encodes CASSNGTDGAYEQYF.

The chain joins TRBV5-5 to TRBJ1-6, with D possibly being TRBD1 (5 bases). This CDR3 is built from 15 residues. Germline assignment: CDR1 SGHKS and CDR2 YYEKEE (reference sequence). V was trimmed by 0 bases and J by 10 bases, leaving 14 bases between them. The CDR3 protein is CASSLEGVSESPLHF. CDR3 sequence (DNA): TGTGCCAGCAGCTTGGAAGGGGTGTCTGAATCACCCCTCCACTTT.

The rearrangement uses TRBV27 and TRBJ2-5; D is ambiguous. The length of the CDR3 is 13 residues. Trimming left V 4 bases short and J 5 bases short, with 11 bases between. Germline V gene sequence: CDR1 MNHEY, CDR2 SMNVEV (reference sequence). The CDR3 loop reads CASSSPPVETQYF. Here the CDR3 DNA reads TGTGCCAGCAGTTCGCCGCCGGTGGAGACCCAGTACTTC.

This clone was seen a single time. The chain employs TRBV7-9 and TRBJ1-2; 7 bases map to TRBD1. V lost 4 bases, J lost 2 bases, and 16 bases stayed unmatched. The CDR3 length is 18 residues. CDR1 is SEHNR and CDR2 is FQNEAQ in the germline V gene (reference sequence). The CDR3 loop is CASSSTSWDSLLNYGYTF. As DNA, the CDR3 is TGTGCCAGCAGCTCCACCTCTTGGGACAGCCTCCTAAACTATGGCTACACCTTC.

V usage is TRBV11-1 and J usage is TRBJ2-7; no clear D gene. Germline assignment: CDR1 SGHAT and CDR2 FQDESV (reference sequence). Trimming pared 5 bases from V and 3 bases from J, leaving 11 bases between. This CDR3 has 13 residues. CDR3 region: CASSHMSGYEQYF. The CDR3 DNA sequence: TGTGCCAGCAGCCACATGTCGGGCTACGAGCAGTACTTC.

CDR3: CASSFQTGGAGQPQHF. CDR3 in DNA: TGTGCCAGCAGTTTCCAGACAGGGGGCGCGGGTCAGCCCCAGCATTTT. J is TRBJ1-5 and V is TRBV28, with 10 bases that match TRBD1. In germline, CDR1 is MDHEN, CDR2 SYDVKM. This CDR3 spans 16 amino acids. After removal of 3 bases from V and 6 bases from J, the junction contained 8 bases not matched to a gene.

The chain joins TRBV28 to TRBJ2-1, with TRBD2 as a possible D gene (6 bases). The CDR3 length is 13 residues. The V gene lost 7 bases and the J gene lost 2 bases, with 9 bases spanning the gap. Germline V gene lookup returns CDR1 MDHEN and CDR2 SYDVKM. The CDR3 region is CASMRDPYNEQFF. The CDR3, as DNA: TGTGCCAGCATGCGGGACCCCTACAATGAGCAGTTCTTC.

Here the CDR3 reads CASSQDASGSSREQFF. As DNA, the CDR3 is TGCGCCAGCAGCCAAGACGCTAGCGGGAGTTCGCGTGAGCAGTTCTTC. This sequence joins TRBV4-1 and TRBJ2-1; TRBD2 matches 10 bases. CDR1 and CDR2 from the germline V gene are MGHRA and YSYEKL. This CDR3 comprises 16 residues. The V gene end was trimmed by 0 bases and the J gene end by 9 bases; junction bases not matched to a gene: 8.

The chain links TRBV6-1 to TRBJ2-4; TRBD2 agrees at 7 bases. This CDR3 region has 15 residues. Germline V gene data show CDR1 as MNHNS and CDR2 as SASEGT. V lost 2 bases, J lost 6 bases, and 7 bases stayed unmatched. CDR3 sequence reads: CASSERASGGNIQYF. The CDR3 nucleotides are TGTGCCAGCAGTGAACGGGCTAGCGGTGGAAACATTCAGTACTTC.

The sample holds one count of this clone. The genes are TRBV6-5 and TRBJ2-7; TRBD2 matches 7 bases. The CDR3 totals 14 residues. V shed 4 bases, J shed 2 bases, and the junction held 5 bases outside the gene matches. Germline-derived CDR1 and CDR2 are MNHEY and SVGAGI. CDR3 nucleotide sequence: TGTGCCAGCAGTTCCGGACTAGGGGCCTACGAGCAGTACTTC. Residues: CASSSGLGAYEQYF.

This chain links TRBV28 with TRBJ2-3; TRBD1 is a possible D gene (6 bases). The CDR3 consists of 14 residues. V lost 5 bases and J 4 bases, leaving 13 bases between the germline ends. Per the germline V gene, CDR1 is MDHEN and CDR2 is SYDVKM. The CDR3 loop reads CASSPPWGPDTQYF. The DNA for the CDR3 is TGTGCCAGCAGTCCCCCCTGGGGGCCAGATACGCAGTATTTT.